The rows below give T cell receptor beta chains drawn from one sample of a study of T cells after somatic rescue of genetic block. Libraries were prepared by immunoSEQ multiplex PCR; TCRdb keeps only in-frame clonotypes and omits some of them. The sample lists 95,000 to 120,000 clones; about 89% were seen once. Sequenced material: peripheral blood mononuclear cells (PBMCs). All receptors derive from a woman aged 18 to 35. Each CDR3 is given without its conserved first and last residue.

TRBV23-1	TRBJ2-2	ASSQSKGHELF
TRBV30	TRBJ1-5	AWGLQGGNQPQH
TRBV15	TRBJ1-5	ATSRDQDRFSNQPQH
TRBV18	TRBJ2-7	ASSPGRGDYEQY
TRBV19	TRBJ2-1	ATSSLASYNEQF
TRBV28	TRBJ1-5	ASSLRVTHNQPQH
TRBV7-9	TRBJ2-7	ASSPVGVPYEQY
TRBV28	TRBJ1-5	ASSDSNNQPQH
TRBV13	TRBJ2-7	ASSSGTGHEQY
TRBV11-2	TRBJ1-3	ASSRGQGVGNTIY
TRBV9	TRBJ2-5	ASSGSGMVKETQY
TRBV7-8	TRBJ1-1	ASSLAWDTEAF
TRBV7-9	TRBJ2-1	ASSLGSAGGYNEQF
TRBV4-2	TRBJ2-5	ASAPTGPGETQY
TRBV14	TRBJ2-1	ASSHPSNALTSNLQYNEQF
TRBV4-1	TRBJ1-2	ASSQDLADNYGYT
TRBV4-2	TRBJ2-1	ASSQDARLAGEISSYNEQF
TRBV9	TRBJ2-7	ASSVGPVASYEQY
TRBV13	TRBJ1-1	ASTPRGGHTEAF
TRBV6-5	TRBJ2-7	ASSYYSEQY